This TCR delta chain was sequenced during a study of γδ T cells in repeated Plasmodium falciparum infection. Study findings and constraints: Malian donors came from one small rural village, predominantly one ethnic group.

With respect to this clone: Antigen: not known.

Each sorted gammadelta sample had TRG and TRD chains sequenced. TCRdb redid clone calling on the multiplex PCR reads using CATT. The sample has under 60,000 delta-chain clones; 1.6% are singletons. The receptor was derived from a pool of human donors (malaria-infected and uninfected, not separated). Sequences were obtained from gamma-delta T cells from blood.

CDR3 DNA sequence: TGTGCTCTTGGGGACATCTCTGGGGGATACACCCCCACCGATAAACTCATCTTT. This codes for CALGDISGGYTPTDKLIF. The chain recombines TRDV1 with TRDJ1, with 11 bases that match TRDD3. As TCRdb names no J gene, one was assigned here on the basis of a DNA match to germline. From germline, CDR1 is TSWWSYY and CDR2 QGS. Losses at the gene ends were 3 bases for V and 1 base for J; bases not matched to a gene: 10. The CDR3 sequence is 18 residues long.